These T cell receptor beta chains were read from a single sample in a study of metastatic and nonmetastatic thyroid tumors. TCRdb reanalyzed the PCR reads via MiXCR. The sample yields some 17,000 clones, 34% seen once. Sequencing used tumor tissue. These receptors were obtained from a female donor with papillary thyroid cancer or a benign thyroid nodule (not recorded which). Some clones in this sample may be carry-over from other donors' samples. The CDR3 runs from the conserved cysteine through the conserved F or W. The D gene is left open where the match is weak. Some rows mark clone size as missing; the rest say once, few, many or name a class of expanded clone.

CDR3: CASSATSGTEQYF
DNA: TGTGCCAGCAGCGCGACTAGCGGGACCGAGCAGTACTTC
size: .
J: TRBJ2-7
V: TRBV11-3
D: TRBD2

CDR3: CSAEPGSSGTDTQYF
DNA: TGCAGTGCCGAGCCCGGGTCTAGCGGCACAGATACGCAGTATTTT
size: many
J: TRBJ2-3
V: TRBV20-1
D: .

CDR3: CASSSQPSQGAYTF
DNA: TGCGCCAGCAGCTCCCAACCGTCCCAGGGGGCGTACACCTTC
size: .
J: TRBJ1-2
V: TRBV4-3
D: TRBD1

CDR3: CASKTSVASTGELFF
DNA: TGTGCCAGCAAGACTAGCGTGGCTTCCACCGGGGAGCTGTTTTTT
size: .
J: TRBJ2-2
V: TRBV7-2
D: TRBD2

CDR3: CASKSRGLDEQYF
DNA: TGTGCCAGCAAGTCCAGGGGTCTTGACGAGCAGTACTTC
size: few
J: TRBJ2-7
V: TRBV27
D: .

CDR3: CASSSYRGSSYEQYF
DNA: TGTGCCAGCAGCTCTTACAGGGGTAGCTCCTACGAGCAGTACTTC
size: .
J: TRBJ2-7
V: TRBV11-2
D: TRBD1

CDR3: CASAEGDTQYF
DNA: TGTGCCAGCGCTGAGGGAGATACGCAGTATTTT
size: many
J: TRBJ2-3
V: TRBV6-1
D: .

CDR3: CASSLAPSGLAGDEQYF
DNA: TGTGCCAGCAGCTTAGCCCCGTCGGGACTAGCGGGAGACGAGCAGTACTTC
size: .
J: TRBJ2-7
V: TRBV9
D: TRBD2

CDR3: CASSHNPRRQGNSYEQYF
DNA: TGCGCCAGCAGCCACAACCCCCGCCGGCAGGGCAACTCCTACGAGCAGTACTTC
size: .
J: TRBJ2-7
V: TRBV5-1
D: .

CDR3: CASSPDSGTRGDQPQHF
DNA: TGTGCCAGCAGTCCCGACAGTGGTACGCGAGGCGATCAGCCCCAGCATTTT
size: .
J: TRBJ1-5
V: TRBV28
D: .

CDR3: CSAPNRGDYGYTF
DNA: TGCAGTGCTCCAAACAGGGGGGACTATGGCTACACCTTC
size: .
J: TRBJ1-2
V: TRBV20-1
D: TRBD1

CDR3: CASSEQLQGNNEQFF
DNA: TGTGCCAGCAGTGAACAATTGCAGGGGAACAATGAGCAGTTCTTC
size: .
J: TRBJ2-1
V: TRBV6-1
D: .

CDR3: CASSGNSRNHEQYF
DNA: TGTGCCAGCAGTGGGAATAGCAGGAACCACGAGCAGTACTTC
size: few
J: TRBJ2-7
V: TRBV6-1
D: .

CDR3: CASSLEQVSRTDTQYF
DNA: TGCGCCAGCAGCTTGGAACAGGTATCTCGCACAGATACGCAGTATTTT
size: .
J: TRBJ2-3
V: TRBV5-1
D: .

CDR3: CASSTKGARNQPQHF
DNA: TGTGCCAGCAGCACAAAGGGGGCTCGGAATCAGCCCCAGCATTTT
size: few
J: TRBJ1-5
V: TRBV28
D: TRBD1

CDR3: CASSPLGDSSGNTIYF
DNA: TGTGCCAGCAGCCCGCTCGGGGACTCCTCTGGAAACACCATATATTTT
size: many
J: TRBJ1-3
V: TRBV4-2
D: .

CDR3: CATSDGGVGSGFGTYEQYF
DNA: TGTGCCACCAGTGACGGGGGGGTTGGGTCAGGGTTCGGCACCTACGAGCAGTACTTC
size: .
J: TRBJ2-7
V: TRBV24-1
D: TRBD2

CDR3: CANSLERGGSPLHF
DNA: TGCGCCAACAGCTTGGAAAGGGGTGGATCACCCCTCCACTTT
size: .
J: TRBJ1-6
V: TRBV5-1
D: .

CDR3: CASSLPGEDTQYF
DNA: TGCGCCAGCAGCTTGCCCGGGGAAGATACGCAGTATTTT
size: .
J: TRBJ2-3
V: TRBV5-1
D: .

CDR3: CASRVLPGLAGHEQFF
DNA: TGTGCCAGCAGGGTCCTCCCAGGACTAGCGGGACACGAGCAGTTCTTC
size: medium-sized
J: TRBJ2-1
V: TRBV6-2/TRBV6-3
D: TRBD2

CDR3: CASSYDRQETQYF
DNA: TGTGCCAGCAGTTATGACCGACAAGAGACCCAGTACTTC
size: medium-sized
J: TRBJ2-5
V: TRBV6-5
D: .

CDR3: CASHPEINQPQHF
DNA: TGTGCCAGCCACCCGGAAATAAATCAGCCCCAGCATTTT
size: medium-sized
J: TRBJ1-5
V: TRBV2
D: .

CDR3: CASSLATGTSYEQYF
DNA: TGTGCCAGCAGCTTAGCGACAGGCACCTCCTACGAGCAGTACTTC
size: medium-sized
J: TRBJ2-7
V: TRBV7-2
D: .

CDR3: CASRQGGIEQYF
DNA: TGTGCCTCCCGGCAGGGAGGGATCGAGCAGTACTTC
size: .
J: TRBJ2-7
V: TRBV30
D: TRBD2

CDR3: CASSLRASSGNTIYF
DNA: TGTGCCAGCAGCCTCAGGGCGAGCTCTGGAAACACCATATATTTT
size: .
J: TRBJ1-3
V: TRBV7-2
D: .

CDR3: CASSHRTGYHGYTF
DNA: TGTGCCAGCAGCCACAGGACAGGGTACCATGGCTACACCTTC
size: .
J: TRBJ1-2
V: TRBV3-1
D: TRBD1

CDR3: CASSMTGNTEAFF
DNA: TGTGCCAGTAGTATGACAGGGAACACTGAAGCTTTCTTT
size: medium-sized
J: TRBJ1-1
V: TRBV19
D: .

CDR3: CATSDLRGNTGELFF
DNA: TGTGCCACCAGTGATTTGAGAGGGAACACCGGGGAGCTGTTTTTT
size: .
J: TRBJ2-2
V: TRBV24-1
D: .

CDR3: CASSPGGPSQPQHF
DNA: TGTGCCAGCAGTCCAGGGGGCCCCAGTCAGCCCCAGCATTTT
size: .
J: TRBJ1-5
V: TRBV27
D: TRBD1

CDR3: CASSLGVGLGNEQFF
DNA: TGTGCCAGCAGTTTAGGGGTGGGACTAGGCAATGAGCAGTTCTTC
size: .
J: TRBJ2-1
V: TRBV11-2
D: TRBD2

CDR3: CASSLLGQGDGYPF
DNA: TGTGCCAGCAGTTTATTAGGACAGGGTGATGGCTACCCCTTC
size: .
J: TRBJ1-2
V: TRBV27
D: TRBD1

CDR3: CASRDSGWAYNEQFF
DNA: TGCGCCAGCAGGGACAGCGGGTGGGCGTACAATGAGCAGTTCTTC
size: .
J: TRBJ2-1
V: TRBV5-1
D: .

CDR3: CSARGQLSYEQYF
DNA: TGCAGTGCTAGGGGACAACTATCCTACGAGCAGTACTTC
size: .
J: TRBJ2-7
V: TRBV20-1
D: .

CDR3: CASSGVRTGRITGELFF
DNA: TGTGCCAGCAGTGGTGTAAGGACAGGGCGAATCACCGGGGAGCTGTTTTTT
size: few
J: TRBJ2-2
V: TRBV6-1
D: TRBD1

CDR3: CASSPTGITETQYF
DNA: TGTGCCAGCAGCCCAACAGGGATTACCGAGACCCAGTACTTC
size: many
J: TRBJ2-5
V: TRBV11-1
D: .

CDR3: CASSLKEYGYTF
DNA: TGTGCCAGCAGCTTAAAAGAGTATGGCTACACCTTC
size: medium-sized
J: TRBJ1-2
V: TRBV7-9
D: .

CDR3: CASSLDAYSPYGYTF
DNA: TGTGCCAGCAGCTTAGATGCGTACAGCCCCTATGGCTACACCTTC
size: .
J: TRBJ1-2
V: TRBV11-2
D: .

CDR3: CASSHPGEQFF
DNA: TGTGCCAGCAGCCACCCCGGAGAGCAGTTCTTC
size: .
J: TRBJ2-1
V: TRBV11-1
D: .

CDR3: CASSLYRGSEEQYF
DNA: TGTGCCAGCAGTTTGTACAGGGGATCCGAGGAGCAGTACTTC
size: .
J: TRBJ2-7
V: TRBV27
D: TRBD1

CDR3: CASSLGTAYEQYF
DNA: TGTGCCAGCAGTTTGGGGACAGCCTACGAGCAGTACTTC
size: .
J: TRBJ2-7
V: TRBV6-1
D: TRBD1

CDR3: CASSQDTGVYGYTF
DNA: TGCGCCAGCAGCCAAGATACAGGGGTCTATGGCTACACCTTC
size: medium-sized
J: TRBJ1-2
V: TRBV4-3
D: TRBD1

CDR3: CASSAWTSGVYEQYF
DNA: TGTGCCAGTAGTGCCTGGACTAGCGGAGTTTACGAGCAGTACTTC
size: medium-sized
J: TRBJ2-7
V: TRBV19
D: TRBD2

CDR3: CSASGTGGAFF
DNA: TGCAGTGCTTCCGGGACAGGGGGAGCTTTCTTT
size: many
J: TRBJ1-1
V: TRBV20-1
D: TRBD1

CDR3: CASNRRGHEDTQYF
DNA: TGTGCCAGTAATCGCAGGGGGCATGAAGATACGCAGTATTTT
size: few
J: TRBJ2-3
V: TRBV19
D: TRBD1

CDR3: CASSLQGIGYQPQHF
DNA: TGTGCCAGCAGTTTACAGGGGATTGGGTATCAGCCCCAGCATTTT
size: .
J: TRBJ1-5
V: TRBV12-3/TRBV12-4
D: .

CDR3: CSARADRDYEQYF
DNA: TGCAGTGCCAGGGCGGACAGGGACTACGAGCAGTACTTC
size: .
J: TRBJ2-7
V: TRBV20-1
D: TRBD1

CDR3: CASSLSGVTLTGELFF
DNA: TGTGCCAGCAGTTTATCGGGGGTAACCCTCACCGGGGAGCTGTTTTTT
size: .
J: TRBJ2-2
V: TRBV28
D: .

CDR3: CASRLGVGVPGELFF
DNA: TGTGCCAGCAGACTCGGCGTGGGGGTCCCCGGGGAGCTGTTTTTT
size: .
J: TRBJ2-2
V: TRBV6-4
D: .

CDR3: CASSLLGGSETQYF
DNA: TGTGCCAGCAGCTTACTGGGCGGGAGTGAGACCCAGTACTTC
size: .
J: TRBJ2-5
V: TRBV7-3
D: TRBD2

CDR3: CASSHAPYEQYF
DNA: TGTGCCAGCAGTCACGCCCCCTACGAGCAGTACTTC
size: medium-sized
J: TRBJ2-7
V: TRBV28
D: .

CDR3: CASSPRTGGLENIQYF
DNA: TGTGCCAGCAGTCCCCGGACAGGGGGCTTAGAAAACATTCAGTACTTC
size: .
J: TRBJ2-4
V: TRBV27
D: TRBD1

CDR3: CASSFTQGQETQYF
DNA: TGTGCCAGCAGCTTTACTCAGGGCCAAGAGACCCAGTACTTC
size: many
J: TRBJ2-5
V: TRBV7-9
D: .

CDR3: CASKDRGLNTEAFF
DNA: TGTGCCAGCAAGGACAGGGGGCTGAACACTGAAGCTTTCTTT
size: .
J: TRBJ1-1
V: TRBV28
D: TRBD1

CDR3: CSSGLASYNEQFF
DNA: TGCAGTTCTGGACTAGCGAGTTACAATGAGCAGTTCTTC
size: .
J: TRBJ2-1
V: TRBV20-1
D: TRBD2

CDR3: CATSRYGGGLFYEQFF
DNA: TGTGCCACCAGCAGATATGGGGGGGGCCTTTTCTATGAGCAGTTCTTC
size: many
J: TRBJ2-1
V: TRBV15
D: .

CDR3: CSANGPIYEQYF
DNA: TGCAGTGCCAACGGCCCGATCTACGAGCAGTACTTC
size: .
J: TRBJ2-7
V: TRBV20-1
D: .

CDR3: CASSATGPYEQYF
DNA: TGTGCCAGCAGTGCGACAGGGCCCTACGAGCAGTACTTC
size: many
J: TRBJ2-7
V: TRBV6-1
D: TRBD1

CDR3: CASSLGGLPYEQYF
DNA: TGTGCCAGCAGTTTAGGGGGCTTACCCTACGAGCAGTACTTC
size: .
J: TRBJ2-7
V: TRBV27
D: .

CDR3: CASTQTGGSYEQYF
DNA: TGTGCCAGTACACAGACAGGGGGCTCCTACGAGCAGTACTTC
size: .
J: TRBJ2-7
V: TRBV19
D: TRBD1